These 29 T cell receptor beta chains were sequenced from one sample in a study of T cells in Graves' hyperthyroidism and ophthalmopathy. Amplification of TCR beta CDR3 regions used RNA as the template. HTBI primers were the set used in a first-round RT-PCR of the TCR CDR3. TCRdb called the multiplex PCR reads again in MiXCR, with one record for every CDR3 protein. The repertoire has about 530,000 distinct CDR3 sequences, approximately 17% of them found once; the top ten carry roughly a sixth. The material sequenced was blood. These receptor sequences come from a woman younger than 30 with Graves' ophthalmopathy.

Of note for this clonotype: Just one base apart from a much larger clone, this may be a read error. The chain is built from TRBV7-8 and TRBJ2-1; TRBD2 matches 8 bases. Germline values: CDR1 SGHVS, CDR2 FQNEAQ. This CDR3 comprises 17 residues. DNA of the CDR3: TGTGCCGGCAGCTTAGAGCAGCGGGAGCACTCCTACAATGAGCAGTTCTTC. The encoded protein is CAGSLEQREHSYNEQFF.

This clonotype was seen repeatedly, ten times or more. V and J are TRBV10-3 and TRBJ2-7, with TRBD2 matching over 10 bases. Germline CDR1 and CDR2: ENHRY and SYGVKD. Losses at the gene ends were 7 bases for V and 5 bases for J; bases not matched to a gene: 11. The CDR3 is 15 amino acids. CDR3 bases: TGTGCCATCAAAGCAGCGGGAGGGCCCGGGAACGAGCAGTACTTC. This sequence encodes CAIKAAGGPGNEQYF.

Concerning this clonotype: With a much larger clone just one base away, this may be a read error. The chain employs TRBV7-9 and TRBJ1-4; no reliable D call. CDR3 length equals 14 residues. Germline CDR1 reads SEHNR; CDR2 reads FQNEAQ (reference sequence). Trimming cost V 4 bases and J 6 bases, with 12 bases left between them. In DNA, the CDR3 is TGTGCCAGCAGCTCGAACAAAGACGATGAAAAACTGTTTTTT. Encoded protein: CASSSNKDDEKLFF.

This clonotype occurred many times. The rearrangement joins TRBV2 to TRBJ2-3; D unclear. The germline CDR1 and CDR2 sequences are SNHLY and FYNNEI. With 2 bases removed from V and 6 bases from J, the gap between germline ends came to 12 bases. The CDR3 runs to 14 residues. Here the CDR3 DNA reads TGTGCCAGCAGTGAAACAGCCCTCGGTGATACGCAGTATTTT. Amino acids: CASSETALGDTQYF.

This clonotype has at least ten counts. This rearrangement joins TRBV3-1 to TRBJ2-1; D remains unclear. The V gene's germline CDR1 is LGHDT and CDR2 YNNKEL (reference sequence). The CDR3 runs 11 residues. V lost 5 bases, J lost 12 bases, and 11 bases lay in between. In DNA form, the CDR3 reads TGTGCCAGCAGCTCAACCTTTCTGCAGTTCTTC. This sequence encodes CASSSTFLQFF.

This clonotype was seen repeatedly, ten times or more. The chain recombines TRBV7-2 with TRBJ1-1; no clear D. This CDR3 contains 15 residues. Germline V gene sequence: CDR1 SGHTA, CDR2 FQGNSA. V lost 0 bases to trimming and J lost 0 bases, with 8 bases between them. CDR3 nucleotide sequence: TGTGCCAGCAGCTTAGCGGATTCGATGAACACTGAAGCTTTCTTT. Its translation: CASSLADSMNTEAFF.

Points on this clonotype: At one end, the junction sequence differs from germline, possibly due to a read error. The chain joins TRBV12-3 or TRBV12-4 to TRBJ2-7, with TRBD1 as a possible D gene (6 bases). CDR3 length equals 13 residues. The chain's CDR3 is CASRSQGSYGQYF. The CDR3 DNA reads TGTGCCAGCAGATCCCAGGGGTCCTACGGGCAGTACTTC.

The chain is built from TRBV6-5 and TRBJ2-2; D unresolved. The V end lost 4 bases, the J end lost 3 bases, and 9 bases lay between the germline ends. CDR1 and CDR2 from the germline V gene are MNHEY and SVGAGI. The CDR3 is 14 residues long. The CDR3 reads CASSFVTHTGELFF. CDR3 sequence (DNA): TGTGCCAGCAGTTTCGTCACCCACACCGGGGAGCTGTTTTTT.

Notes on this clonotype: One base away lies a much larger clone, so this may be a sequencing read error. The V gene is TRBV5-1, the J gene TRBJ2-2; 7 bases are shared with TRBD2. Per germline, CDR1 SGHRS and CDR2 YFSETQ. The CDR3 is 16 residues long. V lost 4 bases and J lost 4; bases outside the gene matches: 10. The CDR3 sequence: CASSTSSGLITGELFF. CDR3 DNA sequence: TGCGCCAGCAGCACCTCTAGCGGATTGATCACCGGGGAGCTGTTTTTT.

This clonotype has a handful of counts. The chain is built from TRBV28 and TRBJ2-3; 10 bases are a match to TRBD1. Germline CDR1 and CDR2: MDHEN and SYDVKM. V lost 5 bases to trimming and J lost 0 bases; unmatched junction nucleotides: 5. The CDR3 runs 16 residues. The CDR3 reads CASSPGGQGSTDTQYF. The DNA for the CDR3 is TGTGCCAGCAGTCCAGGGGGACAGGGGAGCACAGATACGCAGTATTTT.

The CDR3 region has the DNA TGCGCCAGCAGCCCGATTGGTAGGGGGCATTCTGAAGCTTTCTTT. Encoded protein: CASSPIGRGHSEAFF. This chain connects TRBV4-1 to TRBJ1-1; 7 positions match TRBD1. In germline, CDR1 is MGHRA, CDR2 YSYEKL. The V gene end was trimmed by 4 bases and the J gene end by 6 bases; junction bases not matched to a gene: 11. CDR3 length equals 15 residues.

This clonotype was seen a handful of times. This sequence joins TRBV6-2 or TRBV6-3 and TRBJ1-1; D is ambiguous. V was shortened by 6 bases and J by 11 bases, with 16 bases between the two germline ends. Germline V gives CDR1 MNHEY, CDR2 SVGEGT. CDR3 length equals 12 residues. The CDR3 sequence: CASRPQNLRAFF. The DNA for the CDR3 is TGTGCCAGCAGGCCTCAAAACCTTCGGGCTTTCTTT.

This clonotype was seen only a few times. The chain has TRBV13 and TRBJ1-1; 8 bases are a match to TRBD1. The germline V gene has CDR1 PRHDT and CDR2 FYEKMQ (reference sequence). The CDR3 spans 12 residues. J was trimmed by 9 bases and V by 5 bases; bases with no gene match: 5. As DNA, the CDR3 is TGTGCCAGCAGCCCGGGGACAGGCAAAGCTTTCTTT. Its protein is CASSPGTGKAFF.

The rearrangement uses TRBV7-2 and TRBJ2-7, with a possible D match to TRBD2 (5 bases). This CDR3 has 15 residues. Per the germline V gene, CDR1 is SGHTA and CDR2 is FQGNSA. Trimming shortened V by 5 bases and J by 4 bases, and 18 bases separated the two germline ends. CDR3 sequence: CASSPDWGKNYEQYF. CDR3 nucleotides: TGTGCCAGCAGCCCGGACTGGGGAAAGAATTACGAGCAGTACTTC.

This clonotype was counted many times. CDR3 coding DNA: TGCAGCGTTATAGGCATCCCGACGGGAGCCCACTACAATGAGCAGTTCTTC. Its translation: CSVIGIPTGAHYNEQFF. V gene TRBV29-1 combines with J gene TRBJ2-1, with TRBD2 as a possible D gene (6 bases). Trimming shortened V by 5 bases and J by 3 bases, and 23 bases separated the two germline ends. The CDR3 consists of 17 residues. Germline loops: CDR1 SQVTM, CDR2 ANQGSEA.

The chain couples TRBV19 to TRBJ1-2; TRBD1 matches at 8 bases. Germline V gene data show CDR1 as LNHDA and CDR2 as SQIVND (reference sequence). The CDR3 totals 15 residues. With 4 bases clipped from V and 0 bases from J, the junction kept 4 bases outside the gene matches. In DNA form, the CDR3 reads TGTGCCAGTAGTACGGGACAGGATGCTAACTATGGCTACACCTTC. Translating it yields CASSTGQDANYGYTF. Using reference TRBV19 and TRBJ1-2 for the parts outside the CDR3, the full variable domain is DGGITQSPKYLFRKEGQNVTLSCEQNLNHDAMYWYRQDPGQGLRLIYYSQIVNDFQKGDIAEGYSVSREKKESFPLTVTSAQKNPTAFYLCASSTGQDANYGYTFGSGTRLTVV.

This clonotype was counted only a few times. The chain combines TRBV6-1 with TRBJ1-1; unclear D gene. This CDR3 contains 12 residues. In germline, CDR1 is MNHNS, CDR2 SASEGT. The V end was cut by 4 bases, the J end by 8 bases, with 11 bases between. The CDR3 DNA sequence: TGTGCCAGCAGTGCAACCCGGGGAGAAGCTTTCTTT. The encoded protein is CASSATRGEAFF.

This clonotype was detected only a few times. CDR3 protein: CASSPRAGNYGYTF. The CDR3 DNA sequence: TGTGCCAGCTCACCACGGGCAGGAAACTATGGCTACACCTTC. The chain joins TRBV18 to TRBJ1-2; D is undetermined. Germline V CDR1 and CDR2: KGHSH, LQKENI. Trimming cost V 1 base and J 2 bases, with 8 bases left between them. This CDR3 is 14 amino acids long.

This clonotype occurred a few times. The chain carries TRBV28 and TRBJ2-2; TRBD2 is a possible D gene (6 bases). Deletions cut 10 bases from V and 3 bases from J, with 18 bases between. Germline CDR1 reads MDHEN; CDR2 reads SYDVKM. CDR3 length equals 15 residues. CDR3 amino acids: CATQETRSYTGELFF. The CDR3 nucleotides are TGTGCCACTCAAGAGACTAGAAGTTACACCGGGGAGCTGTTTTTT.

This clonotype was seen many times. This chain joins TRBV28 and TRBJ1-1; D is undetermined. Germline V gene data show CDR1 as MDHEN and CDR2 as SYDVKM. The CDR3 is made up of 14 amino acids. Between the trimmed V and J ends, which lost 1 base and 1 base, there was a span of 7 bases. The CDR3 bases are TGTGCCAGCAGTTTATCGACTGCGAACACTGAAGCTTTCTTT. It yields the protein CASSLSTANTEAFF.

The chain has TRBV27 and TRBJ2-3; 13 nucleotides agree with TRBD2. V trimming: 5 bases; J trimming: 3 bases; junction bases outside the gene matches: 8. The germline V gene has CDR1 MNHEY and CDR2 SMNVEV (reference sequence). The CDR3 runs 17 residues. DNA of the CDR3: TGTGCCAGCAGTCCCTACACGACTAGCGGGAGGACAGATACGCAGTATTTT. Encoded protein: CASSPYTTSGRTDTQYF.

This clonotype was recorded many times. V gene TRBV20-1 combines with J gene TRBJ1-3; possibly TRBD1 for D (5 bases). The germline CDR1 and CDR2 sequences are DFQATT and SNEGSKA (reference sequence). This CDR3 region has 14 residues. The ends were cut back, 5 bases at V and 0 bases at J, with 11 bases in the middle. For the CDR3, the DNA is TGCAGTGCTCCGGGACGGAGCTCTGGAAACACCATATATTTT. Translated, it gives CSAPGRSSGNTIYF.

The chain couples TRBV20-1 to TRBJ2-1; no reliable D call. V was cut by 3 bases and J by 4 bases, with 7 bases left in between. Germline CDR1 reads DFQATT; CDR2 reads SNEGSKA (reference sequence). This CDR3 comprises 12 residues. The CDR3 is CSARAGYNEQFF. CDR3 nucleotide sequence: TGCAGTGCTAGGGCCGGATACAATGAGCAGTTCTTC.

The rearrangement joins TRBV12-3 or TRBV12-4 to TRBJ2-7; no definite D call. The ends were cut back, 6 bases at V and 2 bases at J, with 20 bases in the middle. The CDR3 is 16 residues long. The DNA for the CDR3 is TGTGCCAGCAGCTACCCGCCCTCGACTCACACCTACGAGCAGTACTTC. Encoded protein: CASSYPPSTHTYEQYF.

This clonotype is a singleton in its sample. The chain carries TRBV6-1 and TRBJ2-1; TRBD2 matches at 8 bases. CDR3 length: 14 residues. The V and J ends lost 8 bases and 4 bases, in that order; junction bases with no gene match: 7. The germline gives CDR1 MNHNS, CDR2 SASEGT. CDR3 sequence reads: CASSGSGEYNEQFF. The CDR3 nucleotides read TGTGCCAGCTCTGGTAGCGGGGAATACAATGAGCAGTTCTTC.

This clonotype showed up just a few times. The chain combines TRBV9 with TRBJ1-1, with a tentative D call TRBD1 (6 bases). The CDR3 has 14 residues. V was clipped by 4 bases and J by 1 base, with 11 bases between them. Germline CDR1 reads SGDLS; CDR2 reads YYNGEE. The CDR3 nucleotides are TGTGCCAGCAGCAAGAGGACAGCGAACACTGAAGCTTTCTTT. This translates into CASSKRTANTEAFF.

The rearrangement uses TRBV24-1 and TRBJ2-1, with TRBD2 matching over 10 bases. The CDR3 is 16 residues long. Germline CDR1 and CDR2: KGHDR and SFDVKD. With V trimmed by 0 bases and J by 7 bases, 5 bases remained unmatched. This chain's CDR3 is CATSDLSSGRRNEQFF. The CDR3 bases are TGTGCCACCAGTGATTTGTCTAGCGGGAGAAGAAATGAGCAGTTCTTC.

Many counts were recorded for this clonotype. The chain employs TRBV27 and TRBJ2-3; the D is unclear. This CDR3 has 13 amino acids. Germline values: CDR1 MNHEY, CDR2 SMNVEV (reference sequence). Trimming removed 6 bases from V and 4 bases from J, with 11 bases in between. The CDR3 protein is CASSPIGPDTQYF. The CDR3 coding sequence is TGTGCCAGCAGCCCTATTGGCCCAGATACGCAGTATTTT.

The V call is TRBV3-1, the J call TRBJ2-7, with 15 bases fitting TRBD2. Losses at the gene ends were 4 bases for V and 5 bases for J; bases not matched to a gene: 9. CDR1 is LGHDT, CDR2 YNNKEL, per germline (reference sequence). This CDR3 region has 17 residues. CDR3 nucleotide sequence: TGTGCCAGCAGCCTCGGACTAGCGGGAGGGCCGGTCCACGAGCAGTACTTC. Translated: CASSLGLAGGPVHEQYF.